One sample yielded the 28 T cell receptor beta chains listed below, sequenced in a study of T cell responses to AZD1222 COVID-19 vaccine. TCRdb's copy holds only in-frame clones and misses some; the assay was immunoSEQ multiplex PCR. The sample has 100,000 or so clones, about 86% seen once. The specimen was peripheral blood, collected on day 0 of AZD1222 vaccination. The receptors here all came from an adult in good health.

The chain is built from TRBV19 and TRBJ2-1; TRBD2 matches 8 bases. This CDR3 contains 14 residues. The J segment lost 10 bases and the V segment lost 5 bases, leaving 10 bases of the junction unmatched. The germline V gene has CDR1 LNHDA and CDR2 SQIVND (reference sequence). The CDR3 reads CASSVGGGSSEQFF. The CDR3 region has the DNA TGTGCCAGTAGTGTTGGCGGGGGGAGTAGCGAGCAGTTCTTC.

This clone was counted once. V is TRBV20-1 and J is TRBJ2-1; 7 nucleotides match TRBD2. The V gene's germline CDR1 is DFQATT and CDR2 SNEGSKA (reference sequence). V was pared by 3 bases and J by 4 bases, with 3 bases of the junction left unmatched. This CDR3 spans 13 amino acids. The CDR3 nucleotides are TGCAGTGCTAGTTCGGGGGGTTACAATGAGCAGTTCTTC. Amino acids: CSASSGGYNEQFF.

This clone was observed once. The same CDR3 also results from other DNA sequences found in this sample. This chain links TRBV5-1 with TRBJ1-6; D is possibly TRBD1 (6 bases). V was pared by 0 bases and J by 5 bases, with 6 bases between. CDR1 SGHRS and CDR2 YFSETQ come from the germline V gene. This CDR3 has 14 residues. The CDR3 DNA follows: TGCGCCAGCAGCTTGGGACAGGATAATTCACCCCTCCACTTT. It yields the protein CASSLGQDNSPLHF.

V gene TRBV7-9 combines with J gene TRBJ1-5; no clear D. CDR1 and CDR2 (germline): SEHNR, FQNEAQ (reference sequence). This CDR3 spans 14 amino acids. V lost 1 base to trimming and J lost 7 bases, with 11 bases between them. CDR3 nucleotides: TGTGCCAGCAGCTTAGGGCGCGGAGGCCAGCCCCAGCATTTT. Residues: CASSLGRGGQPQHF. Together with reference TRBV7-9 and TRBJ1-5, the CDR3 gives the full variable domain: DTGVSQNPRHKITKRGQNVTFRCDPISEHNRLYWYRQTLGQGPEFLTYFQNEAQLEKSRLLSDRFSAERPKGSFSTLEIQRTEQGDSAMYLCASSLGRGGQPQHFGDGTRLSIL.

CDR3: CASPERDRGLSSYEQYF. The CDR3 region has the DNA TGTGCCAGCCCGGAGAGGGACAGGGGATTGAGCTCCTACGAGCAGTACTTC. The rearrangement joins TRBV7-7 to TRBJ2-7, with 10 positions matching TRBD1. Germline-derived CDR1 and CDR2 are SSHAT and FNYEAQ (reference sequence). CDR3 length: 17 amino acids. V shed 8 bases and J 0 bases; nucleotides not matched to a gene: 13.

In its sample, this clone was seen a few times. CDR3: CASRVTRAYGYTF. Here the CDR3 DNA reads TGTGCCAGCAGGGTTACACGGGCCTATGGCTACACCTTC. The chain links TRBV6-5 to TRBJ1-2; D is unresolved. From germline, CDR1 is MNHEY and CDR2 SVGAGI. This CDR3 spans 13 amino acids. Trimming removed 6 bases from V and 4 bases from J, with 12 bases in between.

This clone was seen just once. The chain joins TRBV6-2 or TRBV6-3 to TRBJ2-1; 8 nucleotides agree with TRBD2. V gave up 6 bases and J gave up 2 bases; unmatched junction bases: 3. The germline V gene has CDR1 MNHEY and CDR2 SVGEGT. The length of the CDR3 is 14 residues. In DNA, the CDR3 is TGTGCCAGCAGCCGTAGCGGGACCTACAATGAGCAGTTCTTC. Translated, it gives CASSRSGTYNEQFF.

This chain joins TRBV10-3 and TRBJ2-5, with TRBD1 matching 7 bases. The CDR3 spans 15 residues. V was clipped by 3 bases and J by 3 bases; unmatched bases: 7. Germline V gene sequence: CDR1 ENHRY, CDR2 SYGVKD. As DNA, the CDR3 is TGTGCCATCAGTGAAGAGGGGGCGCGGGAAGAGACCCAGTACTTC. It is translated as CAISEEGAREETQYF.

The chain joins TRBV24-1 to TRBJ2-6; D assignment may be TRBD1 or TRBD2 (6 bases each). Germline CDR1 and CDR2: KGHDR and SFDVKD. The V and J ends lost 4 bases and 4 bases respectively, with 10 bases between them. The CDR3 sequence is 15 residues long. CDR3 in DNA: TGTGCCACCAGTGAGGGGGGCTCCGGGGCCAACGTCCTGACTTTC. Translation gives CATSEGGSGANVLTF.

V gene TRBV6-2 or TRBV6-3 combines with J gene TRBJ1-2, with D unclear. The CDR3 length is 14 residues. V lost 0 bases to trimming and J lost 6 bases, with 11 bases between them. The V gene's germline CDR1 is MNHEY and CDR2 SVGEGT. The CDR3 DNA sequence: TGTGCCAGCAGTTACTCGAGTCTATCTAATGGCTACACCTTC. Its protein product is CASSYSSLSNGYTF.

This clone was recorded only once. The rearrangement joins TRBV7-9 to TRBJ1-4; a weak D match, TRBD1 (5 bases). Trimming removed 5 bases from V and 11 bases from J, with 12 bases in between. In germline, CDR1 is SEHNR, CDR2 FQNEAQ (reference sequence). The CDR3 runs to 12 residues. In DNA, the CDR3 is TGTGCCAGCAGCGGCCGGGACCCGAAACTGTTTTTT. It yields the protein CASSGRDPKLFF.

V and J are TRBV7-8 and TRBJ2-3, with D unclear. Per germline, CDR1 SGHVS and CDR2 FQNEAQ. V was shortened by 5 bases and J by 2 bases, with 5 bases between the two germline ends. The CDR3 length is 12 residues. The CDR3 DNA follows: TGTGCCAGCAGCCCCTACACAGATACGCAGTATTTT. It encodes CASSPYTDTQYF.

This chain connects TRBV7-2 to TRBJ1-5; D gene unclear. V dropped 1 base and J dropped 6 bases, with 16 bases sitting between them. Germline V gene lookup returns CDR1 SGHTA and CDR2 FQGNSA. This CDR3 has 16 amino acids. Here the CDR3 DNA reads TGTGCCAGCAGCTTAGTTCCAGGAGGATCGGGTCAGCCCCAGCATTTT. Translation: CASSLVPGGSGQPQHF.

This clone occurred a few times. The chain couples TRBV7-9 to TRBJ2-5, with 14 positions matching TRBD2. CDR3 length: 17 amino acids. V shed 5 bases, J shed 5 bases, and the junction held 10 bases outside the gene matches. Germline values: CDR1 SEHNR, CDR2 FQNEAQ (reference sequence). CDR3 bases: TGTGCCAGCAGCCCTCGACTAGCGGGAGGGCTGGGGGAGACCCAGTACTTC. As protein: CASSPRLAGGLGETQYF.

This CDR3 is CASSWRQGAQETQYF. CDR3 nucleotide sequence: TGTGCCAGCAGCTGGCGACAGGGGGCCCAAGAGACCCAGTACTTC. The chain is built from TRBV5-4 and TRBJ2-5, with 10 bases fitting TRBD1. V lost 3 bases to trimming and J lost 1 base; unmatched junction nucleotides: 3. The CDR3 runs to 15 residues. Germline V gene lookup returns CDR1 SGHNT and CDR2 YYREEE (reference sequence).

The V call is TRBV11-2, the J call TRBJ2-3; possible D gene TRBD2, 5 bases. Germline loops: CDR1 SGHAT, CDR2 FQNNGV. The CDR3 sequence is 17 residues long. V lost 1 base and J lost 2, with 16 bases in between. In DNA form, the CDR3 reads TGTGCCAGCAGCTTAGGGGGTCGTGGAGGTCCCACAGATACGCAGTATTTT. It yields the protein CASSLGGRGGPTDTQYF.

The chain combines TRBV2 with TRBJ2-7; 8 nucleotides line up with TRBD2. CDR3 length: 14 residues. The trim removed 4 bases at V and 3 bases at J, leaving 5 bases unmatched. Germline V lookup: CDR1 SNHLY, CDR2 FYNNEI. This chain's CDR3 is CASSVTGGLYEQYF. CDR3 DNA sequence: TGTGCCAGCAGTGTGACGGGAGGGCTCTACGAGCAGTACTTC.

This sequence joins TRBV19 and TRBJ2-2; D is undetermined. In germline, CDR1 is LNHDA, CDR2 SQIVND (reference sequence). There are 14 residues in the CDR3. V lost 4 bases and J lost 0, with 6 bases in between. The CDR3, as DNA: TGTGCCAGTAGTAAATACGCGAACACCGGGGAGCTGTTTTTT. As protein: CASSKYANTGELFF. Using reference TRBV19 and TRBJ2-2 for the parts outside the CDR3, the full variable domain is DGGITQSPKYLFRKEGQNVTLSCEQNLNHDAMYWYRQDPGQGLRLIYYSQIVNDFQKGDIAEGYSVSREKKESFPLTVTSAQKNPTAFYLCASSKYANTGELFFGEGSRLTVL.

This clone came up a few times. The chain couples TRBV7-2 to TRBJ2-7; a weak D match, TRBD1 (6 bases). This CDR3 has 15 amino acids. The ends were cut back, 2 bases at V and 6 bases at J, with 17 bases in the middle. CDR1 SGHTA and CDR2 FQGNSA come from the germline V gene. For the CDR3, the DNA is TGTGCCAGCAGCTTACCGAGGGGGTATTTCTCCGAGCAGTACTTC. It translates to CASSLPRGYFSEQYF.

J is TRBJ2-1 and V is TRBV11-2; D is ambiguous. The CDR3 extends over 14 amino acids. The germline gives CDR1 SGHAT, CDR2 FQNNGV. Between the trimmed V and J ends, which lost 1 base and 7 bases, there was a span of 11 bases. The CDR3 nucleotides read TGTGCCAGCAGCTTAGTTGGGTCTAGGAATGAGCAGTTCTTC. Translating it yields CASSLVGSRNEQFF.

The chain links TRBV6-5 to TRBJ1-2; TRBD1 aligns across 10 bases. V was clipped by 1 base and J by 6 bases; unmatched bases: 8. Germline V lookup: CDR1 MNHEY, CDR2 SVGAGI. The CDR3 covers 16 residues. The CDR3 loop reads CASSYYRDRGTNGYTF. The CDR3 nucleotides are TGTGCCAGCAGTTACTACCGGGACAGGGGAACCAATGGCTACACCTTC.

The rearrangement links TRBV7-8 to TRBJ1-1; D is unresolved. Germline V gene data show CDR1 as SGHVS and CDR2 as FQNEAQ. The CDR3 consists of 15 residues. Between the trimmed V and J ends, which lost 0 bases and 1 base, there was a span of 9 bases. The CDR3 loop reads CASSLAVGRNTEAFF. CDR3 nucleotides: TGTGCCAGCAGCTTAGCAGTAGGACGGAACACTGAAGCTTTCTTT.

V and J are TRBV12-3 or TRBV12-4 and TRBJ1-6; D remains unclear. The CDR3 consists of 13 residues. Trimming took 3 bases from V and 7 from J, leaving 7 bases between them. CDR3 in amino acids: CASSFAVNSPLHF. DNA for the CDR3: TGTGCCAGCAGTTTTGCAGTGAATTCACCCCTCCACTTT.

The rearrangement uses TRBV2 and TRBJ2-7, with D perhaps matching TRBD2 (6 bases). The CDR3 has 13 amino acids. The germline gives CDR1 SNHLY, CDR2 FYNNEI. Trimming shortened V by 6 bases and J by 2 bases, and 11 bases separated the two germline ends. The CDR3 DNA reads TGTGCCAGCAGGGGGACTTATACCTACGAGCAGTACTTC. It translates to CASRGTYTYEQYF.

By share, this clone ranks as medium-sized. The rearrangement uses TRBV3-1 (or the pseudogene TRBV3-2) and TRBJ1-6, with TRBD1 identical over 8 bases. The CDR3 sequence is 16 residues long. V gave up 3 bases and J gave up 8 bases; unmatched junction bases: 9. CDR1 is LGHDT, CDR2 YNNKEL, per germline (reference sequence). CDR3 amino acids: CASSQLGTGGDSPLHF. The CDR3 nucleotides are TGTGCCAGCAGCCAGCTAGGAACAGGGGGAGATTCACCCCTCCACTTT.

This chain links TRBV18 with TRBJ1-4; no clear D. CDR3 length: 13 amino acids. The germline V gene encodes CDR1 KGHSH and CDR2 LQKENI. Deletions cut 5 bases from V and 0 bases from J, with 4 bases between. The CDR3 reads CASSTATNEKLFF. The CDR3 DNA reads TGTGCCAGCTCAACCGCAACTAATGAAAAACTGTTTTTT.

This chain links TRBV19 with TRBJ2-3; the D is unclear. CDR1 is LNHDA and CDR2 is SQIVND in the germline V gene (reference sequence). Trimming stripped 3 bases from V and 2 bases from J, with 6 bases between. The CDR3 is made up of 13 amino acids. In DNA, the CDR3 is TGTGCCAGTAGTATCCCGCCCACAGATACGCAGTATTTT. This encodes CASSIPPTDTQYF.

This chain links TRBV19 with TRBJ1-2; maybe TRBD1 (5 bases). Germline CDR1 LNHDA, CDR2 SQIVND (reference sequence). The CDR3 spans 14 residues. The V end was cut by 2 bases, the J end by 6 bases, with 13 bases between. In nucleotides, the CDR3 is TGTGCCAGTAGTATAATCTCCACAGGTCATGGCTACACCTTC. It yields the protein CASSIISTGHGYTF.